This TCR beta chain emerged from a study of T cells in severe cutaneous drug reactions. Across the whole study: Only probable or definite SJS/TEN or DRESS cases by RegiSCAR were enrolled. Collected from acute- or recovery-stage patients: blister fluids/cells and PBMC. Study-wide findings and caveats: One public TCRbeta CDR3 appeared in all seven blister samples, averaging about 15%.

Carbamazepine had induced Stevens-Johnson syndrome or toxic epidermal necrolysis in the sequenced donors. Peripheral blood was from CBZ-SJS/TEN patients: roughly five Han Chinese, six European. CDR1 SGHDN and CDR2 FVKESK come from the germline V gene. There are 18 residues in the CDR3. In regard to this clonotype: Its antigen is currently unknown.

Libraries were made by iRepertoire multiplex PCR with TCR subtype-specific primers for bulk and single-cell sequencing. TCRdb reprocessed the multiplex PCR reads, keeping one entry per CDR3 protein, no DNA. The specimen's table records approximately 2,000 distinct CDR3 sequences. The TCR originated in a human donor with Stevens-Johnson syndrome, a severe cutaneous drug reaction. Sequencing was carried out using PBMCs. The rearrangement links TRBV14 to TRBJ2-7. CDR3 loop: CASSQDPLWQGRFYEQYF.